The 10 T cell receptor beta chains presented below share a single source sample, sequenced in a study of blood T cell repertoires in COVID-19. Sequencing used immunoSEQ multiplex PCR; TCRdb keeps in-frame clones, though not all of them. The profile shows 140,000 to 150,000 clones, just under 85% of them singletons. The sequenced sample was PBMCs or T cells enriched from blood (not recorded which). These receptors were taken from a woman aged 45-65 years with acute COVID-19.

V and J are TRBV5-1 and TRBJ2-1, with 10 bases fitting TRBD2. Germline V lookup: CDR1 SGHRS, CDR2 YFSETQ. The J segment lost 6 bases and the V segment lost 0 bases, leaving 21 bases of the junction unmatched. The CDR3 runs to 21 residues. CDR3 DNA: TGCGCCAGCAGCTTGGGGATTGGTCGTAGCGGGAGGCTTCCGGGGGGCAATGAGCAGTTCTTC. Translated: CASSLGIGRSGRLPGGNEQFF.

The rearrangement joins TRBV5-8 to TRBJ2-5; weak D call: TRBD2 (5 bases). The CDR3 is 14 amino acids. Germline CDR1 is SGHTS and CDR2 is YDEGEE. Trimming stripped 4 bases from V and 1 base from J, with 11 bases between. CDR3 sequence: CASSKGEAQETQYF. The CDR3 bases are TGTGCCAGCAGCAAGGGAGAAGCCCAAGAGACCCAGTACTTC. The full variable domain, its missing parts supplied by reference TRBV5-8 and TRBJ2-5, is EAGVTQSPTHLIKTRGQQATLRCSPISGHTSVYWYQQALGLGLQFLLWYDEGEERNRGNFPPRFSGRQFPNYSSELNVNALELEDSALYLCASSKGEAQETQYFGPGTRLLVL.

The chain employs TRBV19 and TRBJ2-7, with TRBD1 matching 7 bases. The junction had 11 bases not matched to a gene; V was cut back by 4 bases and J by 5 bases. Germline CDR1 LNHDA, CDR2 SQIVND (reference sequence). This CDR3 has 15 amino acids. CDR3 DNA sequence: TGTGCCAGTAGTACGCAGATCAGGGGGAACAACGAGCAGTACTTC. Residues: CASSTQIRGNNEQYF.

This chain joins TRBV3-1 (or the pseudogene TRBV3-2) and TRBJ2-7; 8 bases fit TRBD2. Germline V lookup: CDR1 LGHDT, CDR2 YNNKEL (reference sequence). Trimming cost V 1 base and J 0 bases; bases outside gene matches: 8. The CDR3 length is 17 residues. CDR3: CASSQASGGNPSYEQYF. The CDR3 DNA sequence: TGTGCCAGCAGCCAAGCTTCGGGAGGGAATCCCTCCTACGAGCAGTACTTC.

The V gene is TRBV19, the J gene TRBJ2-2; tentative D call: TRBD2 (6 bases). Germline V gene lookup returns CDR1 LNHDA and CDR2 SQIVND (reference sequence). The CDR3 contains 14 residues. The V end lost 5 bases, the J end lost 3 bases, and 10 bases lay between the germline ends. The CDR3 reads CASSPPSDTGELFF. The CDR3 bases are TGTGCCAGTAGTCCCCCTAGCGACACCGGGGAGCTGTTTTTT.

V usage is TRBV21-1 and J usage is TRBJ2-5; TRBD2, the table's D call, lacks a check against the DNA. TRBV21-1 constitutes a pseudogene. The CDR3 runs 15 residues. CDR3 bases: TGTGCCAGCAGCCCTTCAGTCGGGTCCCAAGAGACCCAGTACTTC. Protein: CASSPSVGSQETQYF.

V and J are TRBV25-1 and TRBJ1-6; no clear D. The V gene's germline CDR1 is MGHDK and CDR2 SYGVNS. This CDR3 is 12 amino acids long. V shed 4 bases and J shed 7 bases, with 5 bases lying between them. CDR3 protein: CASSGRNSPLHF. CDR3 DNA: TGTGCCAGCAGTGGCAGGAATTCACCCCTCCACTTT. Based on the CDR3 plus reference TRBV25-1 and TRBJ1-6, the full variable domain is EADIYQTPRYLVIGTGKKITLECSQTMGHDKMYWYQQDPGMELHLIHYSYGVNSTEKGDLSSESTVSRIRTEHFPLTLESARPSHTSQYLCASSGRNSPLHFGNGTRLTVT.

The rearrangement joins TRBV7-9 to TRBJ1-1, with D perhaps matching TRBD1 (6 bases). Germline V gene data show CDR1 as SEHNR and CDR2 as FQNEAQ (reference sequence). The CDR3 has 16 amino acids. Trimming removed 5 bases at V and 5 bases at J, with 21 bases between. The CDR3 spells CASSEKGQHQGTEAFF. DNA for the CDR3: TGTGCCAGCAGCGAAAAGGGACAACACCAAGGGACTGAAGCTTTCTTT.

The chain links TRBV2 to TRBJ2-7; D is possibly TRBD2 (6 bases). The germline V and J ends were trimmed by 3 bases and 0 bases, with 12 bases remaining between them. CDR3 length: 15 amino acids. The V gene's germline CDR1 is SNHLY and CDR2 FYNNEI. The CDR3 reads CASSEIAVRSYEQYF. The CDR3 region has the DNA TGTGCCAGCAGTGAGATAGCGGTCCGCTCCTACGAGCAGTACTTC.

The chain carries TRBV9 and TRBJ2-2; no clear D gene. The germline CDR1 and CDR2 sequences are SGDLS and YYNGEE. The CDR3 contains 13 residues. The V end was cut by 4 bases, the J end by 4 bases, with 8 bases between. The CDR3, as DNA: TGTGCCAGCAGCCCCCTCTTCACCGGGGAGCTGTTTTTT. It yields the protein CASSPLFTGELFF.